Below, one T cell receptor (beta chain) is given with its context. This record comes from a study of blood T cell repertoires in COVID-19. This CDR3 is built from 13 residues. The trim removed 3 bases at V and 2 bases at J, leaving 0 bases unmatched. CDR1 is WSHSY, CDR2 SAAADI, per germline. Measured with immunoSEQ multiplex PCR; TCRdb has only the in-frame clones, and not every one. The sample shows around 250,000 clones, approximately 84% of them seen only once. The receptor comes from a human donor in a cohort sampled during active COVID-19. The chain recombines TRBV10-2 with TRBJ1-2; 7 nucleotides line up with TRBD1. The sequencing sample was made of peripheral blood. The CDR3 sequence is CASSDRGNYGYTF. The DNA for the CDR3 is TGCGCCAGCAGTGACAGGGGGAACTATGGCTACACCTTC.